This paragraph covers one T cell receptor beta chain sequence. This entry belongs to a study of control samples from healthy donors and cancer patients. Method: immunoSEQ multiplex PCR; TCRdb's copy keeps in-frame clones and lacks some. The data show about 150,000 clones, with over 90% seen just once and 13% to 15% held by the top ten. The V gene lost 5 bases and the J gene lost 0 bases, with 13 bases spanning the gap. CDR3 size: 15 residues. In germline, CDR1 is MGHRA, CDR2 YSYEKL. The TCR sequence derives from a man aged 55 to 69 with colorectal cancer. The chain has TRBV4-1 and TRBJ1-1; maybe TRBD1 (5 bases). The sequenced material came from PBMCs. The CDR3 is CASSRGTLVNTEAFF. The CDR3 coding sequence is TGCGCCAGCAGCAGGGGAACCCTAGTGAACACTGAAGCTTTCTTT.